Reported below is one T cell receptor (beta chain). Its antigen remains unidentified. No per-base quality is available; no much larger clone lies one base away. The data originate from a study of blood T cell repertoires in COVID-19 (dated by TCRdb to about 2020). Regarding the complete study: Samples from collaborators originated in the United States, Italy and Spain and spanned both the acute and convalescent phases of COVID-19. The material from the prospective study consisted of cDNA or gDNA derived from T cells, B-cell-depleted T cells, or PBMCs. The dataset comprised deeply sampled blood TCRbeta repertoires from subjects exposed to, actively infected with, or recovered from COVID-19. A freely available public database, intended as a resource for researchers studying the immune response to SARS-CoV-2, is where the repertoires were released. Samples came from the ongoing ImmuneRACE study (first 160 participants) plus 1,254 subjects from 6 global collaborators. A de-identified subject ID, COVID-19 status, age in years and sex were almost always included in the sample metadata. Where available, HLA class I and class II types were obtained from metadata supplied by the sample provider rather than from assay-based typing. The paper's findings and limits, for the study overall: The quantity of clinical and demographic metadata differed by source and by participant and was supplied without curation.

Whole blood was collected in K2EDTA tubes by collaborating institutions according to the institutions' own protocols. For TCRbeta analysis, collaborators shipped samples in one of three forms: frozen whole blood, isolated PBMCs, or DNA extracted from either of those sample types. TCRbeta CDR3 regions were amplified from genomic DNA by means of the immunoSEQ Assay, a bias-controlled multiplex PCR. Concerning the study's data processing: Nucleated cell counts per sample were estimated from amplification of reference gene primers within the assay. To quantify the absolute abundance of each unique TCRbeta CDR3 rearrangement, sequence reads were collapsed and filtered. For each sample, productive Simpson clonality was calculated as the square root of Simpson's diversity index across productive rearrangements. TCRdb retrieved this table from immuneACCESS and kept in-frame rearrangements only. Not all clones are present; in checked studies, unresolved V genes account for under half, and no reason is known for the remainder. Clonal size and the V and J genes are those of that table, whereas D and trimming came from the DNA. This sample has more than 60,000 clones in its table, and about 90% of those were observed once. The biggest ten clones account for about 6.1% of the sample.

The CDR3 runs 13 amino acids, cysteine and phenylalanine included. Only the CDR3 portion is preserved as DNA: 39 bases, with reading frame beginning at the first base. As encoded in the germline V gene, CDR1 is KGHSH while CDR2 is LQKENI. V drops 2 bases and J drops 3 bases, leaving 7 bases in between. The chain is made from TRBV18 and TRBJ2-5; a confident D gene designation cannot be given. The receptor's source is a human donor in a cohort sampled during active COVID-19. Sequenced input: peripheral blood. CDR3 loop: CASSPSLEETQYF. The sequence in DNA is TGTGCCAGCTCACCAAGTTTAGAAGAGACCCAGTACTTC.